The 20 T cell receptor beta chains presented below share a single source sample, sequenced in a study of cytomegalovirus exposure and HLA in healthy donors (TCRdb year 2017). The library was generated by the immunoSEQ multiplex PCR assay. TCRdb limited this immuneACCESS table to in-frame rearrangements with V and J called. A share of clones is missing; checked studies link under half to unresolved V genes, and the rest is unexplained. For this sample there are roughly 80,000 clones; around 94% appear just once. Clones ranked in the top ten supply approximately 3.3% of the sample. Material for sequencing was PBMCs. The source of these receptors is a woman aged 18-29 years in good health and CMV-seropositive.

This clone is a singleton in its sample. DNA of the CDR3: TGTGCCAGCAGCCCCTCTCTTGGCCAAGGCACAGATACGCAGTATTTT. Protein sequence: CASSPSLGQGTDTQYF. The rearrangement links TRBV7-2 to TRBJ2-3; D is ambiguous. The CDR3 sequence is 16 residues long. The germline V gene encodes CDR1 SGHTA and CDR2 FQGNSA. V was clipped by 5 bases and J by 1 base, with 16 bases between them.

V gene TRBV5-1 combines with J gene TRBJ2-5; tentatively, D is TRBD2 (5 bases). The CDR3 spans 13 residues. V was cut by 6 bases and J by 5 bases, with 14 bases left in between. Germline V gives CDR1 SGHRS, CDR2 YFSETQ. The CDR3 spells CASKTPPGETQYF. CDR3 sequence (DNA): TGCGCCAGCAAAACACCCCCGGGGGAGACCCAGTACTTC.

The rearrangement links TRBV6-5 to TRBJ1-1, with 9 bases identical to TRBD1. Germline V lookup: CDR1 MNHEY, CDR2 SVGAGI. The CDR3 runs to 16 residues. The J segment lost 1 base and the V segment lost 2 bases, leaving 5 bases of the junction unmatched. CDR3 sequence: CASSYAGTGPNTEAFF. The CDR3, as DNA: TGTGCCAGCAGTTACGCCGGGACAGGGCCGAACACTGAAGCTTTCTTT.

The V and J genes are TRBV28 and TRBJ1-2; 10 positions match TRBD1. CDR3 length: 14 amino acids. In germline, CDR1 is MDHEN, CDR2 SYDVKM. V trimming: 5 bases; J trimming: 4 bases; junction bases outside the gene matches: 4. CDR3 loop: CASSAGTGAYGYTF. The CDR3 nucleotides read TGTGCCAGCAGTGCCGGGACAGGGGCCTATGGCTACACCTTC.

This clone was detected only once. The genes are TRBV9 and TRBJ1-2; 10 nucleotides align to TRBD1. The germline V gene has CDR1 SGDLS and CDR2 YYNGEE. The CDR3 length is 16 residues. V was clipped by 4 bases and J by 7 bases; unmatched bases: 13. This chain's CDR3 is CASSSTTGTGVGGYTF. DNA of the CDR3: TGTGCCAGCAGCTCGACTACCGGGACAGGGGTGGGTGGCTACACCTTC.

The V and J genes are TRBV7-9 and TRBJ1-5; tentatively, D is TRBD1 (5 bases). Trimming cost V 4 bases and J 9 bases, with 10 bases left between them. CDR1 SEHNR and CDR2 FQNEAQ come from the germline V gene (reference sequence). The CDR3 runs 12 residues. The chain's CDR3 is CASSSLGGPQHF. The CDR3, as DNA: TGTGCCAGCAGCTCCCTCGGGGGGCCCCAGCATTTT.

This rearrangement joins TRBV4-3 to TRBJ1-3; tentatively, D is TRBD1 (5 bases). Trimming removed 4 bases from V and 0 bases from J, with 13 bases in between. The CDR3 contains 16 residues. Per germline, CDR1 LGHNA and CDR2 YSLEER. This chain's CDR3 is CASSLTEGDSGNTIYF. The DNA of the CDR3 is TGCGCCAGCAGCCTCACCGAAGGGGACTCTGGAAACACCATATATTTT.

The chain is built from TRBV28 and TRBJ2-2; 9 bases line up with TRBD1. Germline loops: CDR1 MDHEN, CDR2 SYDVKM. V dropped 3 bases and J dropped 3; count of bases not matched to a gene: 11. This CDR3 spans 18 amino acids. CDR3 protein: CASSFYGTGTRYTGELFF. The CDR3 DNA sequence: TGTGCCAGCAGTTTTTACGGGACAGGGACGCGATACACCGGGGAGCTGTTTTTT.

V and J are TRBV12-5 and TRBJ1-4; 7 bases agree with TRBD1. The CDR3 has 16 residues. CDR1 and CDR2 (germline): LGHNT, FRNRAP. The junction had 9 bases not matched to a gene; V was cut back by 3 bases and J by 5 bases. CDR3 sequence reads: CASGFLGGGPNEKLFF. CDR3 in DNA: TGTGCTAGTGGTTTTCTAGGGGGCGGCCCGAATGAAAAACTGTTTTTT.

This chain connects TRBV30 to TRBJ1-1, with a tentative D call TRBD1 (5 bases). Germline CDR1 is GTSNPN and CDR2 is SVGIG (reference sequence). With 0 bases removed from V and 0 bases from J, the gap between germline ends came to 11 bases. The CDR3 is made up of 15 amino acids. CDR3 residues: CAWSVGTGLNTEAFF. The CDR3 coding sequence is TGTGCCTGGAGTGTCGGCACAGGTTTGAACACTGAAGCTTTCTTT.

The rearrangement joins TRBV4-3 to TRBJ2-3; TRBD2 aligns across 10 bases. The CDR3 is 16 residues long. V lost 1 base, J lost 5 bases, and 6 bases stayed unmatched. Per the germline V gene, CDR1 is LGHNA and CDR2 is YSLEER. CDR3 coding DNA: TGCGCCAGCAGCCAAGCATTCCAGCGGGGGGGAGATACGCAGTATTTT. Translated, it gives CASSQAFQRGGDTQYF.

This chain links TRBV27 with TRBJ2-5, with 10 bases lining up with TRBD2. The CDR3 is made up of 15 amino acids. V shed 6 bases, J shed 4 bases, and the junction held 8 bases outside the gene matches. Germline CDR1 and CDR2: MNHEY and SMNVEV (reference sequence). The CDR3 bases are TGTGCCAGCAGCCCCACTAGCGGGGAGGGAGAGACCCAGTACTTC. It yields the protein CASSPTSGEGETQYF.

The V call is TRBV28, the J call TRBJ1-5; 10 bases match TRBD1. The CDR3 has 16 residues. In germline, CDR1 is MDHEN, CDR2 SYDVKM. The V and J ends lost 4 bases and 11 bases, in that order; junction bases with no gene match: 14. The CDR3 region is CASSSSGTGVLRTQHF. DNA of the CDR3: TGTGCCAGCAGTTCATCCGGGACAGGGGTTTTGAGGACCCAGCATTTT. Filled out from reference TRBV28 and TRBJ1-5, the complete variable domain reads DVKVTQSSRYLVKRTGEKVFLECVQDMDHENMFWYRQDPGLGLRLIYFSYDVKMKEKGDIPEGYSVSREKKERFSLILESASTNQTSMYLCASSSSGTGVLRTQHFGDGTRLSIL.

This clone was seen only once. The V gene is TRBV7-9, the J gene TRBJ2-7, with D possibly TRBD2 on 6 matching bases. The V end lost 4 bases, the J end lost 0 bases, and 19 bases lay between the germline ends. Per germline, CDR1 SEHNR and CDR2 FQNEAQ (reference sequence). The CDR3 extends over 17 amino acids. The CDR3 is CASSWADVAGSSYEQYF. CDR3 coding DNA: TGTGCCAGCAGCTGGGCTGACGTGGCGGGAAGCTCCTACGAGCAGTACTTC.

The CDR3, as DNA: TGTGCCAGCAGCGGGGGGGCGCGAGAGACCCAGTACTTC. This encodes CASSGGARETQYF. The chain is built from TRBV7-3 and TRBJ2-5, with D tentatively TRBD2 (7 bases). V lost 5 bases, J lost 4 bases, and 11 bases lay in between. The germline CDR1 and CDR2 sequences are SGHTA and FQGTGA. This CDR3 has 13 residues.

The rearrangement uses TRBV29-1 and TRBJ2-3; 7 bases fit TRBD2. The CDR3 is made up of 15 amino acids. Germline assignment: CDR1 SQVTM and CDR2 ANQGSEA. J gave up 5 bases and V 6 bases, and 14 bases lay outside the gene matches. CDR3 in amino acids: CSVRGGGRSVDTQYF. The CDR3 DNA follows: TGCAGCGTCCGAGGCGGGGGAAGGTCAGTAGATACGCAGTATTTT.

This rearrangement joins TRBV5-6 to TRBJ2-7, with D maybe TRBD2 (6 bases). Germline CDR1 SGHDT, CDR2 YYEEEE. The V end lost 0 bases, the J end lost 5 bases, and 9 bases lay between the germline ends. The CDR3 sequence is 13 residues long. Here the CDR3 DNA reads TGTGCCAGCAGCTTGGTAGGAGGGAACGAGCAGTACTTC. It translates to CASSLVGGNEQYF.

This clone came up once. V and J are TRBV19 and TRBJ2-7; TRBD2 is a possible D gene (6 bases). The V gene's germline CDR1 is LNHDA and CDR2 SQIVND (reference sequence). This CDR3 has 14 residues. Trimming removed 1 base from V and 5 bases from J, with 12 bases in between. The CDR3 nucleotides read TGTGCCAGTAGTATAGCGGCGGGGCCACACGAGCAGTACTTC. Translated: CASSIAAGPHEQYF.

V is TRBV28 and J is TRBJ1-1; 8 positions agree with TRBD1. CDR1 is MDHEN and CDR2 is SYDVKM in the germline V gene. The CDR3 consists of 14 residues. V lost 7 bases to trimming and J lost 3 bases; unmatched junction nucleotides: 7. The CDR3 DNA is TGTGCCAGCATTTACGGACAGGGATACACTGAAGCTTTCTTT. This gives the protein CASIYGQGYTEAFF.

The J gene is TRBJ2-3, the V gene TRBV2; 11 nucleotides match TRBD1. Germline V gene sequence: CDR1 SNHLY, CDR2 FYNNEI. Trimming removed 6 bases from V and 5 bases from J; junction bases left unmatched: 4. The CDR3 has 14 amino acids. In DNA form, the CDR3 reads TGTGCCAGCAGCGGGACAGGGGGGCAAGATACGCAGTATTTT. The encoded protein is CASSGTGGQDTQYF.